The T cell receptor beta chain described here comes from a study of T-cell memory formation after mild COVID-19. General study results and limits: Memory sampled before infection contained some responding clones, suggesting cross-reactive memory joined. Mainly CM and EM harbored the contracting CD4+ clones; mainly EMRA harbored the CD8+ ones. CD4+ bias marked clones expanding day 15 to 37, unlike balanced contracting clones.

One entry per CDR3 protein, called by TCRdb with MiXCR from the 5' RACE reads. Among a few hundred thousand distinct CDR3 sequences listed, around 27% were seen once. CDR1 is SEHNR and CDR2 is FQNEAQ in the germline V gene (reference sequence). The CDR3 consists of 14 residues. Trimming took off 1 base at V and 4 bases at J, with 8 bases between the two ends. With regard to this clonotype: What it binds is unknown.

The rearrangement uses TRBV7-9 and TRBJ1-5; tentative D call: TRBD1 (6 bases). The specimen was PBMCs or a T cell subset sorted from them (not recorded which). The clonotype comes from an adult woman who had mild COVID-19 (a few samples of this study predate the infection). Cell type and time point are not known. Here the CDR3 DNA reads TGTGCCAGCAGCTTAGGGACAGCTAATCAGCCCCAGCATTTT. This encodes CASSLGTANQPQHF.